The 4 T cell receptor beta chains below come from one sample, sequenced in a study of shared clonotypes between healthy human individuals. TCRdb's copy holds only in-frame clones and misses some; the assay was immunoSEQ multiplex PCR. In the table there are roughly 2,000,000 clones, around 95% of which are singletons. It was CD45RO-negative cells, positively selected for CCR7, that made up naive CD8 cells, with terminally differentiated effector memory CD45RA+ cells excluded. Sequenced input: naive CD8+ T cells from PBMCs. The receptors originated from a man aged 18 to 29 in good health. Some clones in this sample may be carry-over from other donors' samples.

About this clone itself: Germline and junction disagree at one end, which may indicate a read error. The chain is built from TRBV6-5 and TRBJ2-7; 9 bases fit TRBD1. In germline, CDR1 is MNHEY, CDR2 SVGAGI. The CDR3 covers 15 residues. CDR3 region: CASSATGGVSHEQYF. In nucleotides, the CDR3 is TGTGCCAGCAGTGCTACAGGGGGCGTCTCCCACGAGCAGTACTTC.

The CDR3 nucleotides read TGTGCCGCGCGGGACCTCCGGGGCCATGAGCAGTTCTTC. This sequence encodes CAARDLRGHEQFF. J is TRBJ2-1 and V is TRBV6-5; perhaps TRBD2 as D (6 bases). CDR1 and CDR2 (germline): MNHEY, SVGAGI. V was clipped by 11 bases and J by 8 bases, with 19 bases between them. The CDR3 is 13 amino acids.

The rearrangement joins TRBV28 to TRBJ2-7, with D maybe TRBD2 (5 bases). Deletions cut 2 bases from V and 5 bases from J, with 13 bases between. From germline, CDR1 is MDHEN and CDR2 SYDVKM. The CDR3 sequence is 14 residues long. CDR3 nucleotides: TGTGCCAGCAGTTTACGAGGGCCCCTGAACGAGCAGTACTTC. Amino acids: CASSLRGPLNEQYF.

The rearrangement joins TRBV27 to TRBJ1-5; 11 bases are shared with TRBD1. V shed 6 bases, J shed 6 bases, and the junction held 4 bases outside the gene matches. The CDR3 length is 14 residues. CDR1 and CDR2 (germline): MNHEY, SMNVEV (reference sequence). CDR3 in DNA: TGTGCCAGCAGGCGGACAGGGGGCGTTCAGCCCCAGCATTTT. It specifies CASRRTGGVQPQHF.